This T cell receptor (beta chain) was sequenced in a study of blood T cell repertoires in COVID-19 (dated by TCRdb to about 2020). Background on the whole study: Collaborator samples came from the United States, Italy and Spain and covered acute and convalescent phases of COVID-19. The material from the prospective study consisted of cDNA or gDNA derived from T cells, B-cell-depleted T cells, or PBMCs. Where HLA class I and class II types were available, the types were taken from metadata supplied by the sample provider, not from assay-based typing. The dataset comprised deeply sampled blood TCRbeta repertoires from subjects exposed to, actively infected with, or recovered from COVID-19. The sample metadata nearly always contained a de-identified subject ID, COVID-19 status, age in years and sex. The repertoires were released in a freely available public database meant as a resource for research on the immune response to SARS-CoV-2. The samples were drawn from two sources: the first 160 participants of the ongoing ImmuneRACE study, and 950 to 1,500 subjects contributed by 6 global collaborators.

Trimming at the junction amounts to 3 bases on V and 1 base on J, and the germline ends lie 12 bases apart. Its CDR3 holds 15 amino acids, cysteine through phenylalanine. Only the CDR3 DNA is retained, 45 bases long and in frame from the first base. Based on the germline V gene (reference sequence), the CDR1 and CDR2 sequences are LNHNV and YYDKDF. As for this clone: The antigen it recognizes is unknown. No base-level quality is on record; no much larger clone is a single base apart.

Each collaborating institution followed its own protocols to collect whole blood in K2EDTA tubes. For TCRbeta analysis, collaborator samples were shipped as frozen whole blood, as isolated PBMCs, or as DNA extracted from either sample type. What the work shows at the level of the full study, not this receptor alone: Clinical and demographic metadata were provided uncurated, with the amount varying by source and participant.

The immunoSEQ Assay, a bias-controlled multiplex PCR, was used to amplify TCRbeta CDR3 regions from genomic DNA. The authors' pipeline ran thus. Nucleated cell counts per sample were estimated from amplification of reference gene primers within the assay. To quantify the absolute abundance of each unique TCRbeta CDR3 rearrangement, sequence reads were collapsed and filtered. For each sample, productive Simpson clonality was calculated as the square root of Simpson's diversity index across productive rearrangements. TCRdb re-hosts the immuneACCESS table, in-frame sequences only. Its copies lack some clones; in the studies checked, an unresolved V gene accounts for under half of them, and the cause for the rest is not known. Clone size and the V and J calls come from that table; the DNA yielded D and trimming. The sample includes over 50,000 clones, with roughly 87% observed a single time. The ten largest clones take up about 10% of the sample.

The V and J genes are TRBV15 and TRBJ1-1; the D gene is possibly TRBD1, with 6 bases matching. The sequence derives from a human donor in a cohort sampled during active COVID-19. Source material: peripheral blood. CDR3 loop: CATSRGGGANTEAFF. In nucleotide form, the sequence is TGTGCCACCAGCAGGGGAGGGGGGGCGAACACTGAAGCTTTCTTT.